These 18 T cell receptor beta chains came from one sample sequenced in a study of regulatory T cells in long-lasting Graves disease. For TCR beta, libraries came from iRepertoire HTBI primers and Arm-PCR of CDR3 regions. Via MiXCR, TCRdb re-called the multiplex PCR reads, giving one row per CDR3 protein. The sample contains 250,000 or so distinct CDR3 sequences, approximately 18% of which appear only once. Time point described: newly diagnosed GD, antithyroid drugs for less than 3 months. Following extraction of RNA from PBMCs, that RNA was used to make the TCR library. The same data also contributed to another study, on T cells in Graves' hyperthyroidism and ophthalmopathy.

The sample consisted of peripheral blood mononuclear cells (PBMCs), taken at new diagnosis, from a patient treated with antithyroid drugs. These receptor sequences come from a woman aged 25 to 39 with Graves disease.

Many counts were recorded for this clonotype. The CDR3 DNA reads as TGTGCCAGCAGTTACACAGGGGCTAGCACTGAAGCTTTCTTT. Translating gives CASSYTGASTEAFF. The chain couples TRBV6-5 to TRBJ1-1, with TRBD1 matching over 7 bases. Germline values: CDR1 MNHEY, CDR2 SVGAGI. The CDR3 sequence is 14 residues long. V shed 2 bases, J shed 4 bases, and the junction held 4 bases outside the gene matches.

This clonotype was counted ten times or more. The germline gene is not matched at one end of the junction; a read error may be the cause. The CDR3 DNA reads as TGCGCCAGCAGCCCGGCCACAGGAACGGGCGAAAAACTGTTTTTT. Residues: CASSPATGTGEKLFF. The chain uses TRBV5-5 and TRBJ1-4; TRBD1 is a possible D gene (5 bases). The CDR3 sequence is 15 residues long. CDR1 is SGHKS and CDR2 is YYEKEE in the germline V gene (reference sequence).

This clonotype was seen many times. The chain combines TRBV15 with TRBJ2-7, with 9 nucleotides matching TRBD1. Germline values: CDR1 LNHNV, CDR2 YYDKDF (reference sequence). V lost 6 bases, J lost 5 bases, and 17 bases stayed unmatched. The CDR3 totals 17 residues. The CDR3 protein is CATRSTTVRDRDHEQYF. CDR3 coding DNA: TGTGCCACCAGGAGCACCACTGTTCGGGACAGGGACCACGAGCAGTACTTC.

This clonotype was recorded at least ten times. The chain recombines TRBV7-2 with TRBJ2-4; D gene ambiguous. V was trimmed by 2 bases and J by 5 bases, leaving 13 bases between them. The germline V gene encodes CDR1 SGHTA and CDR2 FQGNSA. This CDR3 comprises 15 residues. The CDR3 is CASSLRPALQNIQYF. The CDR3, as DNA: TGTGCCAGCAGCTTACGACCAGCCCTTCAAAACATTCAGTACTTC.

This clonotype was seen a few times. Possible read error: a much larger clone is one base away. The CDR3 coding sequence is TGTGCCAGCAGATCGGACCCATTGGGAGGCTACACCTTC. Residues: CASRSDPLGGYTF. This chain connects TRBV28 to TRBJ1-2; D gene ambiguous. The CDR3 contains 13 residues. Trimming took 6 bases from V and 8 from J, leaving 16 bases between them. CDR1 and CDR2 (germline): MDHEN, SYDVKM.

V and J are TRBV19 and TRBJ2-7; 8 nucleotides match TRBD2. The CDR3 is 15 residues long. V lost 3 bases, J lost 7 bases, and 11 bases stayed unmatched. Germline-derived CDR1 and CDR2 are LNHDA and SQIVND (reference sequence). CDR3 sequence reads: CASSMAAGATREQYF. The CDR3 bases are TGTGCCAGTAGTATGGCAGCGGGAGCTACTAGGGAGCAGTACTTC.

This clonotype has a handful of counts. This sequence joins TRBV19 and TRBJ1-5; D is unclear. This CDR3 has 17 residues. Trimming removed 2 bases from V and 3 bases from J, with 17 bases in between. CDR1 and CDR2 from the germline V gene are LNHDA and SQIVND (reference sequence). CDR3 amino acids: CASSIWPGGITNQPQHF. The CDR3 DNA reads TGTGCCAGTAGTATATGGCCGGGAGGGATCACCAATCAGCCCCAGCATTTT.

The chain uses TRBV7-9 and TRBJ2-2; a possible D gene is TRBD1 (5 bases). This CDR3 is 15 amino acids long. Deletions cut 2 bases from V and 0 bases from J, with 7 bases between. CDR1 and CDR2 from the germline V gene are SEHNR and FQNEAQ (reference sequence). The CDR3 DNA reads as TGTGCCAGCAGCTTAAGGACAACGAACACCGGGGAGCTGTTTTTT. It yields the protein CASSLRTTNTGELFF.

This clonotype came up many times. The chain joins TRBV25-1 to TRBJ1-2; TRBD1 matches 7 bases. The CDR3 consists of 12 residues. CDR1 MGHDK and CDR2 SYGVNS come from the germline V gene. V dropped 9 bases and J dropped 5; count of bases not matched to a gene: 6. CDR3 sequence (DNA): TGTGCCAGACAGACAGGGCGTTATGGCTACACCTTC. This gives the protein CARQTGRYGYTF.

In its sample, this clonotype was seen many times. CDR3 coding DNA: TGTGCCAGCAGTCCCGCAGGGGGCCAAGGCTACACCTTC. Its translation: CASSPAGGQGYTF. J is TRBJ1-2 and V is TRBV27, with 8 bases identical to TRBD1. Germline-derived CDR1 and CDR2 are MNHEY and SMNVEV (reference sequence). The V gene end was trimmed by 5 bases and the J gene end by 8 bases; junction bases not matched to a gene: 7. The CDR3 has 13 amino acids.

J is TRBJ2-5 and V is TRBV27; 10 bases match TRBD1. This CDR3 region has 15 residues. Germline V lookup: CDR1 MNHEY, CDR2 SMNVEV (reference sequence). The trim removed 5 bases at V and 5 bases at J, leaving 8 bases unmatched. In DNA, the CDR3 is TGTGCCAGCAGTACCCGACAGGGGGCGCAGGAGACCCAGTACTTC. This encodes CASSTRQGAQETQYF.

CDR3 nucleotide sequence: TGTGCCAGCTCACCATGGGACAGGGAAGAGAGTAACAATCAGCCCCAGCATTTT. It translates to CASSPWDREESNNQPQHF. The rearrangement uses TRBV18 and TRBJ1-5; 9 bases match TRBD1. The CDR3 consists of 18 residues. V lost 2 bases, J lost 3 bases, and 11 bases stayed unmatched. Germline V CDR1 and CDR2: KGHSH, LQKENI.

The chain combines TRBV3-1 with TRBJ1-2; D unclear. This CDR3 spans 12 amino acids. CDR1 is LGHDT, CDR2 YNNKEL, per germline (reference sequence). Trimming pared 8 bases from V and 5 bases from J, leaving 12 bases between. CDR3 nucleotide sequence: TGTGCCAGCGGCCCAGCCGGGTATGGCTACACCTTC. Encoded protein: CASGPAGYGYTF.

This clonotype was detected ten times or more. The chain links TRBV20-1 to TRBJ1-4; D is uncertain. Germline V lookup: CDR1 DFQATT, CDR2 SNEGSKA (reference sequence). V was cut by 3 bases and J by 8 bases, with 16 bases left in between. This CDR3 is 14 amino acids long. In DNA form, the CDR3 reads TGCAGTGCTAGGTTCGGCACACGAGGGGAAAAACTGTTTTTT. Its protein is CSARFGTRGEKLFF.

To note about this clonotype: A read error is the likely source, as a far larger clone sits one nucleotide away. The chain carries TRBV5-5 and TRBJ2-7; possibly TRBD1 or TRBD2 for D (6 bases each). CDR1 and CDR2 from the germline V gene are SGHKS and YYEKEE (reference sequence). V gave up 3 bases and J gave up 6 bases, with 25 bases separating them. There are 17 residues in the CDR3. CDR3 region: CASSSGGILQGSGEQYF. As DNA, the CDR3 is TGTGCCAGCAGCTCCGGCGGGATTCTACAGGGATCGGGCGAGCAGTACTTC.

This clonotype was observed a few times. The chain couples TRBV20-1 to TRBJ2-5, with 16 bases fitting TRBD2. Germline V gene lookup returns CDR1 DFQATT and CDR2 SNEGSKA (reference sequence). The CDR3 consists of 17 residues. J gave up 4 bases and V 2 bases, and 7 bases lay outside the gene matches. The CDR3 DNA sequence: TGCAGTGCTAGATGGGGACTAGCGGGGGGGGCCTCAGAGACCCAGTACTTC. It encodes CSARWGLAGGASETQYF.

This clonotype has at least ten counts. The rearrangement uses TRBV11-2 and TRBJ1-1; D is unclear. Germline loops: CDR1 SGHAT, CDR2 FQNNGV. The CDR3 sequence is 13 residues long. V dropped 4 bases and J dropped 1 base, with 7 bases sitting between them. The CDR3 DNA follows: TGTGCCAGCAGCTCCACACGGAACACTGAAGCTTTCTTT. Its protein is CASSSTRNTEAFF.

This clonotype appeared many times. The rearrangement joins TRBV20-1 to TRBJ2-1; a possible D gene is TRBD2 (6 bases). V shed 5 bases and J shed 2 bases, with 10 bases lying between them. The germline V gene has CDR1 DFQATT and CDR2 SNEGSKA (reference sequence). The CDR3 is made up of 13 amino acids. The CDR3 sequence: CSAWGEAYNEQFF. As DNA, the CDR3 is TGCAGTGCTTGGGGGGAGGCCTACAATGAGCAGTTCTTC.